A selection of T cell receptor beta chains follows, all from one sample in a study of metastatic and nonmetastatic thyroid tumors. TCRdb re-processed the PCR reads through MiXCR. The repertoire holds approximately 38,000 clones, with roughly a sixth as singletons. Sequenced material: tumor tissue. These receptor sequences come from a female donor with papillary thyroid cancer or a benign thyroid nodule (not recorded which). Some clones in this sample may be carry-over from other donors' samples. CDR3s include the opening cysteine and the closing phenylalanine or tryptophan. Fields, in order: clone size, D gene, V gene, J gene, CDR3 protein, CDR3 DNA. The D gene is left open where the match is weak. The listing skips clone size in some rows; elsewhere it reads once, few, many or a size class.

few,TRBD2,TRBV3-1,TRBJ2-5,CASSQGLAGETQYF,TGTGCCAGCAGCCAAGGGCTAGCGGGAGAGACCCAGTACTTC
medium-sized,NA,TRBV19,TRBJ2-2,CASSIAASTGELFF,TGTGCCAGTAGTATCGCGGCCTCCACCGGGGAGCTGTTTTTT
NA,TRBD2,TRBV12-3/TRBV12-4,TRBJ2-1,CASSFGCGLAGGISYNEQFF,TGTGCCAGCAGTTTCGGGTGTGGACTAGCGGGAGGCATCTCCTACAATGAGCAGTTCTTC
many,NA,TRBV11-3,TRBJ2-3,CASSWEITDTQYF,TGTGCCAGCAGCTGGGAGATAACAGATACGCAGTATTTT
many,NA,TRBV20-1,TRBJ2-1,CSAVAFSSYNEQFF,TGCAGTGCGGTAGCGTTTTCCTCCTACAATGAGCAGTTCTTC
NA,TRBD1,TRBV5-6,TRBJ2-5,CAIRITRGTGPGETHYF,TGTGCCATCAGAATTACACGAGGGACAGGGCCGGGAGAGACCCATTACTTC
NA,NA,TRBV4-2,TRBJ2-1,CASSHRDGLSYNEQFF,TGTGCCAGCAGTCATAGGGACGGCCTCTCCTACAATGAGCAGTTCTTC
NA,NA,TRBV28,TRBJ2-6,CASSSVSGANVLTF,TGTGCCAGCAGTTCCGTATCTGGGGCCAACGTCCTGACTTTC
many,NA,TRBV2,TRBJ1-5,CATRGEGQPQHF,TGTGCCACTAGAGGAGAGGGTCAGCCCCAGCATTTT
many,NA,TRBV12-3/TRBV12-4,TRBJ1-1,CASLGGHTEAFF,TGTGCCAGTCTTGGGGGGCACACTGAAGCTTTCTTT
many,TRBD2,TRBV3-1,TRBJ2-3,CASSALAGVTDTQYF,TGTGCCAGCAGCGCACTAGCGGGAGTTACAGATACGCAGTATTTT
once,NA,TRBV30,TRBJ2-1,CAWSAGSSYNEQFF,TGTGCCTGGAGTGCCGGGAGCTCCTACAATGAGCAGTTCTTC
many,NA,TRBV6-1,TRBJ2-6,CASKRGSGANVLTF,TGTGCCAGCAAGAGGGGCTCTGGGGCCAACGTCCTGACTTTC
few,NA,TRBV19,TRBJ2-3,CASSMHGLRTDTQYF,TGTGCCAGTAGTATGCATGGGCTCCGCACAGATACGCAGTATTTT
many,NA,TRBV5-6,TRBJ2-2,CASSRAGGWNTGELFF,TGTGCCAGCAGCCGGGCCGGGGGCTGGAACACCGGGGAGCTGTTTTTT
many,NA,TRBV6-5,TRBJ2-7,CASSYGVEQYF,TGTGCCAGCAGTTACGGTGTCGAGCAGTACTTC
many,TRBD2,TRBV7-8,TRBJ2-7,CASSLLRNLAGVIDEQYF,TGTGCCAGCAGCTTACTCAGGAACCTAGCGGGAGTAATCGACGAGCAGTACTTC
many,TRBD2,TRBV7-2,TRBJ2-3,CASSLAGTSGNTDTQYF,TGTGCCAGCAGCTTAGCCGGGACTAGCGGAAACACAGATACGCAGTATTTT
many,TRBD1,TRBV6-6,TRBJ1-3,CASSYSGTASGNTIYF,TGTGCCAGCAGTTACTCGGGGACAGCTTCTGGAAACACCATATATTTT
NA,TRBD2,TRBV20-1,TRBJ2-7,CSAGTSGRVSYEQYF,TGCAGTGCTGGGACTAGCGGGAGAGTCTCCTACGAGCAGTACTTC
NA,TRBD1,TRBV5-1,TRBJ2-7,CASSRTGVSYEQYF,TGCGCCAGCAGCAGGACAGGGGTTTCCTACGAGCAGTACTTC